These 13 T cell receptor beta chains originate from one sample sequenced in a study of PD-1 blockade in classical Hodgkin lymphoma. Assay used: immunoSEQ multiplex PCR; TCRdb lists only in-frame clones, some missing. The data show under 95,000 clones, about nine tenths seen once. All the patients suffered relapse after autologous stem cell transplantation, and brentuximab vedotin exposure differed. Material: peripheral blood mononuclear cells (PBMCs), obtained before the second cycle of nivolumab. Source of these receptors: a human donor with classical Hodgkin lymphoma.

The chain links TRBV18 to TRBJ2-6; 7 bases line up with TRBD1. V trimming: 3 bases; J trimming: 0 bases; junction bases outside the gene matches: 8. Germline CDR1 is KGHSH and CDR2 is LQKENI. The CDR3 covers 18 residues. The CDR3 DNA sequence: TGTGCCAGCTCACCCAACAGGGGCCAACCCTCTGGGGCCAACGTCCTGACTTTC. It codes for CASSPNRGQPSGANVLTF.

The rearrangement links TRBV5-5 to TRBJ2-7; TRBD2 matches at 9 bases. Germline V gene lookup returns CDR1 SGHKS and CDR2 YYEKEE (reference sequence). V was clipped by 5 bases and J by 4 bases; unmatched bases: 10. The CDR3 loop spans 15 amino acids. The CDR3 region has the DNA TGTGCCAGCAGTCGGGTGCTAGCGGGAAGTTACGAGCAGTACTTC. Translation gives CASSRVLAGSYEQYF.

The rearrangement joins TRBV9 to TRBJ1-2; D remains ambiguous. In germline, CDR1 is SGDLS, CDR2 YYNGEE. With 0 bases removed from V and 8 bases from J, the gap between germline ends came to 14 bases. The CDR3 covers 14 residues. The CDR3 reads CASSVEAVPGGYTF. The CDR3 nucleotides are TGTGCCAGCAGCGTAGAAGCCGTCCCCGGAGGCTACACCTTC.

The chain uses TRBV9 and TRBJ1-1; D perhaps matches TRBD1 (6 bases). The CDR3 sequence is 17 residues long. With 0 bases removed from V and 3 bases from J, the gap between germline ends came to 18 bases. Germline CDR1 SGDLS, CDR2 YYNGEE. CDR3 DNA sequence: TGTGCCAGCAGCGTAGTTCGCGGTGGTGCAGGGGACACTGAAGCTTTCTTT. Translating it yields CASSVVRGGAGDTEAFF.

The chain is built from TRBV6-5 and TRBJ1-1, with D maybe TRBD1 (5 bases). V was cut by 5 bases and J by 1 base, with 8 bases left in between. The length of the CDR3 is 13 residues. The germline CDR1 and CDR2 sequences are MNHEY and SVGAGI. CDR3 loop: CASSDTGNTEAFF. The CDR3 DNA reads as TGTGCCAGCAGTGACACAGGGAACACTGAAGCTTTCTTT.

DNA of the CDR3: TGCGCCAGCAGCCGCGTGACAGGGGTGGTAGGCAGCACCGGGGAGCTGTTTTTT. Encoded protein: CASSRVTGVVGSTGELFF. This chain connects TRBV4-1 to TRBJ2-2; 8 bases are a match to TRBD1. Germline V gene lookup returns CDR1 MGHRA and CDR2 YSYEKL. The CDR3 runs to 18 residues. V lost 4 bases to trimming and J lost 4 bases; unmatched junction nucleotides: 14.

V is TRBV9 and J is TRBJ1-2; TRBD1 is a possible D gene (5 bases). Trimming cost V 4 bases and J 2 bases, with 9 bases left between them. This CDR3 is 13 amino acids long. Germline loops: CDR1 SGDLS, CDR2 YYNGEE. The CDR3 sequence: CASSPRDNYGYTF. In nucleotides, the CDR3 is TGTGCCAGCAGCCCCAGGGACAACTATGGCTACACCTTC.

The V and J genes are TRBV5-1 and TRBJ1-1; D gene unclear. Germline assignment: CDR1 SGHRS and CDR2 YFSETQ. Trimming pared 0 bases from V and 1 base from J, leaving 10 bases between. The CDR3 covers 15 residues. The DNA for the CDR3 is TGCGCCAGCAGCTTGGATGGACGAAGGAACACTGAAGCTTTCTTT. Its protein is CASSLDGRRNTEAFF.

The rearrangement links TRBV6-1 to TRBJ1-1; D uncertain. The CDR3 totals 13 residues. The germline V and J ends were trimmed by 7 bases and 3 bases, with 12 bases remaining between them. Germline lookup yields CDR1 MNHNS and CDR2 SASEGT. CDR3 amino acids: CASIYVSDTEAFF. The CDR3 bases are TGTGCCAGCATATACGTGTCGGACACTGAAGCTTTCTTT.

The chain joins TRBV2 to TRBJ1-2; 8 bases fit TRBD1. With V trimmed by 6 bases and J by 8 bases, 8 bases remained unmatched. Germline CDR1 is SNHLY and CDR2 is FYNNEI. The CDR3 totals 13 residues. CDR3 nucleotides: TGTGCCAGCAGAGACAGGGGTATGGGAGGCTACACCTTC. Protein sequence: CASRDRGMGGYTF.

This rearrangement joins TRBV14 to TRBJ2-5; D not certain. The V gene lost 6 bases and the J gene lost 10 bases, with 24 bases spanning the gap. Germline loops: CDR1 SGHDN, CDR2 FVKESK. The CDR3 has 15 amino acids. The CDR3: CASSPVQALASSQYF. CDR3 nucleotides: TGTGCCAGCAGTCCGGTGCAAGCCCTTGCTTCGAGCCAGTACTTC.

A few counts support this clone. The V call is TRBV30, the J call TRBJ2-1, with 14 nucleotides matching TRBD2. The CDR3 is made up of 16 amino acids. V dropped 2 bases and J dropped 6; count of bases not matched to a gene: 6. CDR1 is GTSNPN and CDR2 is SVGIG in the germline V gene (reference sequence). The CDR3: CAWSSGTSGSRNEQFF. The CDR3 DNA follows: TGTGCCTGGAGTTCCGGGACTAGCGGGAGCCGCAATGAGCAGTTCTTC.

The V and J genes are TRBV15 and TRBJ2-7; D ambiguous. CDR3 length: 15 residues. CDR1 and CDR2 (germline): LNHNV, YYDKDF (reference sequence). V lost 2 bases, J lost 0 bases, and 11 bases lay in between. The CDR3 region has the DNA TGTGCCACCAGCAGACAGCTGGACCTCTCCTACGAGCAGTACTTC. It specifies CATSRQLDLSYEQYF.